Here is one T cell receptor (beta chain) with its context. Its antigen is undetermined. The data were taken from a study of cytomegalovirus exposure and HLA in healthy donors. This CDR3 contains 16 residues. CDR1 KGHSH and CDR2 LQKENI come from the germline V gene. Deletions cut 0 bases from V and 5 bases from J, with 13 bases between. In the PCR, 60 Vbeta and 13 Jbeta primers were used. Assay: immunoSEQ multiplex PCR; the TCRdb copy retains only in-frame clones and omits some. The sample holds about 280,000 clones, about 90% seen once. Whole-study results and caveats: Clonal expansion was found to be greater in HLA-associated TCR beta chains than in equally common others in a later analysis. Cytomegalovirus association was listed for roughly 160 TCR beta chains. Cytomegalovirus status, reportedly, was diagnosed with high specificity and sensitivity by the classifier. Highest at DRB1 and lowest at HLA-C, TCR association rates differed among HLA loci in a later analysis.

This chain links TRBV18 with TRBJ1-4, with D perhaps TRBD1 (5 bases). Sequenced: PBMCs. This TCR came from a woman under 30 in good health and CMV-seronegative. The CDR3 loop is CASSPPGHGRNEKLFF. The CDR3 nucleotides read TGTGCCAGCTCACCACCGGGGCACGGACGAAATGAAAAACTGTTTTTT.